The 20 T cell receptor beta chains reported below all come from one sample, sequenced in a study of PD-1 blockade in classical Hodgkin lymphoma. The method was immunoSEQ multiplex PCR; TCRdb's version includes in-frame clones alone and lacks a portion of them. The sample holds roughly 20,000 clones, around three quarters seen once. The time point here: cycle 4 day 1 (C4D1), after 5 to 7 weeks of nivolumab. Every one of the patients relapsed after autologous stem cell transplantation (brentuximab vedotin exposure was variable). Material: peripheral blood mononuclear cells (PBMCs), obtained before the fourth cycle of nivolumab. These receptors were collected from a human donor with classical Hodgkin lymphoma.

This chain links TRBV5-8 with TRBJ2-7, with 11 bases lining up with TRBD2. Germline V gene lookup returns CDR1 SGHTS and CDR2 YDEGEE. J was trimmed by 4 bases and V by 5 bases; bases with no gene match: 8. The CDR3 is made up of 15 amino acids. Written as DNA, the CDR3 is TGTGCCAGCAGTTTTCTAGCGGGAGGAGCGTACGAGCAGTACTTC. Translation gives CASSFLAGGAYEQYF.

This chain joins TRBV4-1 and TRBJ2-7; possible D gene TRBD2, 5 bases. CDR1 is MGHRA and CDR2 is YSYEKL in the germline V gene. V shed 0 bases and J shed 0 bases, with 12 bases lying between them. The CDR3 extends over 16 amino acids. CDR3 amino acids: CASSQELAGGSYEQYF. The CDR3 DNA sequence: TGCGCCAGCAGCCAAGAACTGGCGGGCGGCTCCTACGAGCAGTACTTC.

CDR3 region: CAISASSKQGILNYEQYF. The DNA for the CDR3 is TGTGCCATCAGTGCCTCCTCTAAACAGGGAATTCTTAACTACGAGCAGTACTTC. This chain links TRBV10-3 with TRBJ2-7; TRBD1 might be the D (6 bases). CDR1 and CDR2 (germline): ENHRY, SYGVKD. The CDR3 sequence is 18 residues long. The V and J ends lost 4 bases and 3 bases respectively, with 25 bases between them.

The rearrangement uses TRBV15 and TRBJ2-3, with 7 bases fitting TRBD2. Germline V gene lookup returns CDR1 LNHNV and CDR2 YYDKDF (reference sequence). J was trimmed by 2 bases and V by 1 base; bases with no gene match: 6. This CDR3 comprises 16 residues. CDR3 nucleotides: TGTGCCACCAGCAGAGGCGGGGGAAGTTTCACAGATACGCAGTATTTT. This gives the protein CATSRGGGSFTDTQYF.

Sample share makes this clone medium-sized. CDR3 protein: CASAASGGVNEQFF. In DNA, the CDR3 is TGTGCCAGCGCCGCTAGCGGTGGGGTCAATGAGCAGTTCTTC. V is TRBV2 and J is TRBJ2-1, with TRBD2 identical over 7 bases. V gave up 8 bases and J gave up 6 bases; unmatched junction bases: 10. There are 14 residues in the CDR3. CDR1 and CDR2 (germline): SNHLY, FYNNEI.

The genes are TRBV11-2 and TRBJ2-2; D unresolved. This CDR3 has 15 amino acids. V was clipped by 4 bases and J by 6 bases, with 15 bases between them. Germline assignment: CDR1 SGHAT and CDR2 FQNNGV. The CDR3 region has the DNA TGTGCCAGCAGCTCTCCAACGGACCCCTCCGGGGAGCTGTTTTTT. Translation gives CASSSPTDPSGELFF.

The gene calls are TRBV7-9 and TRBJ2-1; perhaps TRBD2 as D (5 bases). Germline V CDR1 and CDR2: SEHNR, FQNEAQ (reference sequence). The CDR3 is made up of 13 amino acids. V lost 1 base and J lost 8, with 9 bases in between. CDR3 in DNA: TGTGCCAGCAGCTTAGTCTCCGGGGATGAGCAGTTCTTC. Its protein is CASSLVSGDEQFF.

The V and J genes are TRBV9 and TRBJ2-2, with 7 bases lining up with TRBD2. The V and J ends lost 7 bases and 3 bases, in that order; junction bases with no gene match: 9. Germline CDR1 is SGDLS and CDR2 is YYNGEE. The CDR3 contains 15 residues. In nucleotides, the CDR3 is TGTGCCAGCCAAGAGGACGGGAGGTACACCGGGGAGCTGTTTTTT. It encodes CASQEDGRYTGELFF.

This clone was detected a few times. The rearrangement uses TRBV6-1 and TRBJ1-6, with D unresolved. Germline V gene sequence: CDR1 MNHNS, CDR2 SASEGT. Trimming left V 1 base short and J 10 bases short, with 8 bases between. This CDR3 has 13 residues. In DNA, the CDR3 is TGTGCCAGCAGTGAAGGGGCTGGCTCACCCCTCCACTTT. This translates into CASSEGAGSPLHF.

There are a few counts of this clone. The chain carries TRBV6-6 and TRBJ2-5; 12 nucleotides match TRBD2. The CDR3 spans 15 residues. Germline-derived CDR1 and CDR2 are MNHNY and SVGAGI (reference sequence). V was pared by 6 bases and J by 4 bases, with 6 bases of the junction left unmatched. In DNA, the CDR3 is TGTGCCAGCAGCCGCACTAGCGGGAGGTCAGAGACCCAGTACTTC. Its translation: CASSRTSGRSETQYF.

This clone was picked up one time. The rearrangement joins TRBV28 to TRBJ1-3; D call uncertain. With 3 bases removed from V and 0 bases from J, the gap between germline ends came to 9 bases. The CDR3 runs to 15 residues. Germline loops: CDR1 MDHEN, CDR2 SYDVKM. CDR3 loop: CASSFGRHSGNTIYF. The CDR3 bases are TGTGCCAGCAGTTTTGGGAGACACTCTGGAAACACCATATATTTT.

The CDR3 is CSVRTGANYGYTF. CDR3 DNA: TGCAGCGTACGAACAGGGGCTAACTATGGCTACACCTTC. The rearrangement uses TRBV29-1 and TRBJ1-2; 7 bases align to TRBD1. Trimming at V came to 6 bases and at J to 0 bases, leaving 4 bases not matched to a gene. The length of the CDR3 is 13 residues. Germline V gene data show CDR1 as SQVTM and CDR2 as ANQGSEA.

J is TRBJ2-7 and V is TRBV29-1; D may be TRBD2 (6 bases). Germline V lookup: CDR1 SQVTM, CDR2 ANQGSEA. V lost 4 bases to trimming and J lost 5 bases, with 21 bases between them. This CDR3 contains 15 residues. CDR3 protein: CSVGEARVGPHEQYF. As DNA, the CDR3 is TGCAGCGTTGGGGAGGCCAGGGTCGGACCCCACGAGCAGTACTTC.

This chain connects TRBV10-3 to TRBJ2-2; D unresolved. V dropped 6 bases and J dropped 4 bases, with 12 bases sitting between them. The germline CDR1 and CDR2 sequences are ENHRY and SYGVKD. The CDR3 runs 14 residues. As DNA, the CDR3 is TGTGCCATCAGCCCCTACTCTAGCACCGGGGAGCTGTTTTTT. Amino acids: CAISPYSSTGELFF.

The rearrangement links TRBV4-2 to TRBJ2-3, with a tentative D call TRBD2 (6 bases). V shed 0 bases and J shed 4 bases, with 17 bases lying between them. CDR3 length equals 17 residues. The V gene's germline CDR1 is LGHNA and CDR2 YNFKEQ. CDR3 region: CASSQDPLAWGADTQYF. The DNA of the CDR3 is TGTGCCAGCAGCCAAGATCCCCTAGCGTGGGGCGCAGATACGCAGTATTTT.

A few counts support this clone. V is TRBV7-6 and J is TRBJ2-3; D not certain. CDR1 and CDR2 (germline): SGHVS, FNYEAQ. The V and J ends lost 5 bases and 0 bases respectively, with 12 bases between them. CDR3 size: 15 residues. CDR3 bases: TGTGCCAGCAGCCCCCGGCTCCACAGCACAGATACGCAGTATTTT. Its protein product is CASSPRLHSTDTQYF.

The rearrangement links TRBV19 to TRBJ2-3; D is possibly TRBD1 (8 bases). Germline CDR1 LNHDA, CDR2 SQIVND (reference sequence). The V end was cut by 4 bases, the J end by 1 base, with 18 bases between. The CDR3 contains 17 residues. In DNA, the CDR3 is TGTGCCAGTAGTACCCCTCGGACAGGGAGGGGCACAGATACGCAGTATTTT. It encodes CASSTPRTGRGTDTQYF.

The CDR3 protein is CASSLQETQYF. The DNA for the CDR3 is TGCGCCAGCAGCTTGCAAGAGACCCAGTACTTC. The rearrangement uses TRBV5-1 and TRBJ2-5; no firm D call. V gave up 1 base and J gave up 2 bases, with 0 bases separating them. Germline V lookup: CDR1 SGHRS, CDR2 YFSETQ. This CDR3 has 11 residues. Full variable domain (outside the CDR3, taken from reference TRBV5-1 and TRBJ2-5): KAGVTQTPRYLIKTRGQQVTLSCSPISGHRSVSWYQQTPGQGLQFLFEYFSETQRNKGNFPGRFSGRQFSNSRSEMNVSTLELGDSALYLCASSLQETQYFGPGTRLLVL.

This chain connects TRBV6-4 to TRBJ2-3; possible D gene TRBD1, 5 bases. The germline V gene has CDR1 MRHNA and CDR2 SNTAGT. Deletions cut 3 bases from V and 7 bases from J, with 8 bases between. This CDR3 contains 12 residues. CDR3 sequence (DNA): TGTGCCAGCAGTGAGTCAGGGAATACGCAGTATTTT. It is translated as CASSESGNTQYF.

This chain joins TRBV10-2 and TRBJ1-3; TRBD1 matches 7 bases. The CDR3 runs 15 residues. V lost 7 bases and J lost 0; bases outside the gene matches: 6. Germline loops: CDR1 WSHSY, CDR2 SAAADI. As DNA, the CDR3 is TGCGCCAGCACCCCGACAGGGAGCTCTGGAAACACCATATATTTT. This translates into CASTPTGSSGNTIYF.